The 26 T cell receptor beta chains presented below share a single source sample, sequenced in a study of Ad26.COV2.S vaccination and SARS-CoV-2 variants. The treatment: around 19 received Ad26.COV2.S at low or high dose, single or two shots; 5 received placebo; per-sample allocation not given. Repertoires come from day 63 after the first vaccine or placebo injection. Clones were sequenced by immunoSEQ multiplex PCR, and TCRdb holds only the in-frame ones, with some missing. The repertoire consists of more than 300,000 clones, with roughly 90% occurring once and the leading ten covering around 4.5%. The sample consisted of peripheral blood, taken in a trial of Ad26.COV2.S vaccine versus placebo. The receptors were gathered from a person between 18 and 65 years old who received the Ad26.COV2.S COVID-19 vaccine or a placebo.

The chain recombines TRBV28 with TRBJ1-4; maybe TRBD1 (6 bases). Germline V gene sequence: CDR1 MDHEN, CDR2 SYDVKM. CDR3 length: 16 residues. The V and J ends lost 6 bases and 8 bases respectively, with 22 bases between them. This chain's CDR3 is CASRRLHRVVGEKLFF. DNA for the CDR3: TGTGCCAGCAGGCGTCTCCACAGGGTAGTAGGGGAAAAACTGTTTTTT.

The rearrangement joins TRBV19 to TRBJ2-2; 8 bases fit TRBD1. The CDR3 has 14 residues. Trimming cost V 4 bases and J 8 bases; bases outside gene matches: 6. Germline CDR1 reads LNHDA; CDR2 reads SQIVND (reference sequence). The CDR3 region is CASSNTGGAGELFF. CDR3 nucleotides: TGTGCCAGTAGTAACACAGGGGGAGCTGGGGAGCTGTTTTTT.

The chain combines TRBV6-1 with TRBJ1-3; D not certain. The CDR3 length is 16 residues. Germline V gene sequence: CDR1 MNHNS, CDR2 SASEGT. The V end lost 4 bases, the J end lost 3 bases, and 16 bases lay between the germline ends. CDR3 nucleotides: TGTGCCAGCAGTGGGCCAACCGACGGTCTTGGAAACACCATATATTTT. It specifies CASSGPTDGLGNTIYF.

The CDR3 reads CASSPHHSGSRETQYF. The CDR3 bases are TGTGCCAGCAGTCCGCACCATAGCGGGAGCCGCGAGACCCAGTACTTC. The chain carries TRBV28 and TRBJ2-5; TRBD2 matches at 9 bases. V gave up 5 bases and J gave up 5 bases; unmatched junction bases: 12. The CDR3 is 16 residues long. The germline V gene has CDR1 MDHEN and CDR2 SYDVKM.

The rearrangement joins TRBV7-9 to TRBJ2-7; 12 bases align to TRBD1. Germline lookup yields CDR1 SEHNR and CDR2 FQNEAQ (reference sequence). The length of the CDR3 is 16 residues. The V segment lost 0 bases and the J segment 5 bases; nucleotides outside the gene matches: 5. DNA for the CDR3: TGTGCCAGCAGCTTAGCGCTGGGGACAGGGGGCCACGAGCAGTACTTC. Protein: CASSLALGTGGHEQYF.

The CDR3 region is CASSRTTDYNEQFF. In nucleotides, the CDR3 is TGTGCCAGCAGCCGTACCACAGACTACAATGAGCAGTTCTTC. The J gene is TRBJ2-1, the V gene TRBV6-5, with no clear D. CDR1 is MNHEY, CDR2 SVGAGI, per germline. This CDR3 has 14 amino acids. The V and J ends lost 6 bases and 3 bases respectively, with 12 bases between them.

This clone was recorded only once. The rearrangement joins TRBV19 to TRBJ1-5; D perhaps matches TRBD1 (5 bases). CDR3 size: 15 residues. The germline V gene encodes CDR1 LNHDA and CDR2 SQIVND (reference sequence). V was pared by 9 bases and J by 3 bases, with 18 bases between. The CDR3 coding sequence is TGTGCCAGCACACCCAGGGACGGACTCAATCAGCCCCAGCATTTT. This codes for CASTPRDGLNQPQHF.

The V and J genes are TRBV19 and TRBJ2-2; 8 positions agree with TRBD1. With 4 bases clipped from V and 4 bases from J, the junction kept 2 bases outside the gene matches. In germline, CDR1 is LNHDA, CDR2 SQIVND (reference sequence). The CDR3 consists of 14 residues. The CDR3 sequence is CASSTQGATGELFF. The CDR3 DNA reads as TGTGCCAGTAGTACGCAGGGGGCCACCGGGGAGCTGTTTTTT.

The rearrangement joins TRBV19 to TRBJ1-2, with TRBD1 as a possible D gene (5 bases). Germline lookup yields CDR1 LNHDA and CDR2 SQIVND (reference sequence). V lost 10 bases and J 2 bases, leaving 11 bases between the germline ends. This CDR3 contains 12 residues. CDR3 amino acids: CATREVNYGYTF. The CDR3 DNA sequence: TGTGCCACCAGGGAGGTCAACTATGGCTACACCTTC.

V usage is TRBV5-5 and J usage is TRBJ2-5; D unclear. The V end was cut by 4 bases, the J end by 5 bases, with 12 bases between. Per germline, CDR1 SGHKS and CDR2 YYEKEE (reference sequence). This CDR3 spans 13 amino acids. CDR3 DNA sequence: TGTGCCAGCAGCCCGTGGGGTAGTGAGACCCAGTACTTC. Residues: CASSPWGSETQYF.

V usage is TRBV5-1 and J usage is TRBJ2-5; the D gene is possibly TRBD1 (5 bases). With 5 bases removed from V and 5 bases from J, the gap between germline ends came to 16 bases. This CDR3 has 14 residues. The germline gives CDR1 SGHRS, CDR2 YFSETQ. The CDR3 DNA sequence: TGCGCCAGCAGTCAGGGCGACTCGCTTGAGACCCAGTACTTC. This sequence encodes CASSQGDSLETQYF.

The chain joins TRBV2 to TRBJ2-3, with D possibly being TRBD2 (7 bases). V was clipped by 6 bases and J by 5 bases, with 18 bases between them. Germline V gene lookup returns CDR1 SNHLY and CDR2 FYNNEI. The CDR3 consists of 15 residues. DNA of the CDR3: TGTGCCAGCAGAGCTTTACGGGGGGCCTTAGATACGCAGTATTTT. Protein sequence: CASRALRGALDTQYF.

The gene calls are TRBV2 and TRBJ1-6; D not resolved. CDR3 length: 14 residues. Between the trimmed V and J ends, which lost 4 bases and 7 bases, there was a span of 11 bases. Germline V gives CDR1 SNHLY, CDR2 FYNNEI. CDR3 loop: CASSVGPPNSPLHF. Written as DNA, the CDR3 is TGTGCCAGCAGTGTGGGCCCCCCGAATTCACCCCTCCACTTT.

V is TRBV5-1 and J is TRBJ2-3; 7 positions match TRBD2. Germline assignment: CDR1 SGHRS and CDR2 YFSETQ. J lost 5 bases, V lost 0 bases, and 3 bases had no gene match. The CDR3 extends over 14 amino acids. The DNA for the CDR3 is TGCGCCAGCAGCTTGGTGGGGAGGGAAGATACGCAGTATTTT. Translation: CASSLVGREDTQYF.

This clone came up a few times. This rearrangement joins TRBV11-2 to TRBJ1-1; a possible D gene is TRBD1 (5 bases). Germline loops: CDR1 SGHAT, CDR2 FQNNGV. This CDR3 contains 12 residues. Trimming took off 5 bases at V and 7 bases at J, with 11 bases between the two ends. CDR3 sequence: CASSRRQIEAFF. DNA of the CDR3: TGTGCCAGCAGCCGTAGACAGATTGAAGCTTTCTTT.

The V gene is TRBV11-2, the J gene TRBJ2-2, with D uncertain. Germline lookup yields CDR1 SGHAT and CDR2 FQNNGV. The V and J ends lost 3 bases and 0 bases respectively, with 8 bases between them. The CDR3 runs 15 residues. The CDR3 sequence: CASSFIQANTGELFF. DNA of the CDR3: TGTGCCAGCAGCTTTATACAAGCGAACACCGGGGAGCTGTTTTTT.

The gene calls are TRBV30 and TRBJ2-7; 8 nucleotides match TRBD2. J gave up 8 bases and V 8 bases, and 11 bases lay outside the gene matches. This CDR3 has 12 residues. CDR1 is GTSNPN and CDR2 is SVGIG in the germline V gene (reference sequence). The CDR3 here is CAHRASGSQQYF. DNA of the CDR3: TGTGCCCATAGGGCCAGCGGGAGTCAGCAGTACTTC. Drawing the rest from reference TRBV30 and TRBJ2-7, the complete variable domain is SQTIHQWPATLVQPVGSPLSLECTVEGTSNPNLYWYRQAAGRGLQLLFYSVGIGQISSEVPQNLSASRPQDRQFILSSKKLLLSDSGFYLCAHRASGSQQYFGPGTRLTVT.

The gene calls are TRBV7-9 and TRBJ2-7, with D uncertain. Trimming left V 1 base short and J 6 bases short, with 7 bases between. The CDR3 extends over 12 amino acids. In germline, CDR1 is SEHNR, CDR2 FQNEAQ (reference sequence). CDR3 residues: CASSLGPGEQYF. In DNA, the CDR3 is TGTGCCAGCAGCTTAGGCCCCGGCGAGCAGTACTTC.

The chain uses TRBV11-2 and TRBJ2-7, with unresolved D. The V end was cut by 5 bases, the J end by 3 bases, with 14 bases between. This CDR3 comprises 14 residues. Germline V gives CDR1 SGHAT, CDR2 FQNNGV. The CDR3 coding sequence is TGTGCCAGCAGCCTTGACTTTCCCAACTACGAGCAGTACTTC. As protein: CASSLDFPNYEQYF.

The CDR3 DNA sequence: TGTGCCAGTAGTATGTCCAACAATGAGCAGTTCTTC. Translation: CASSMSNNEQFF. The chain combines TRBV19 with TRBJ2-1; D not resolved. The CDR3 has 12 amino acids. Between the trimmed V and J ends, which lost 3 bases and 5 bases, there was a span of 5 bases. Germline V gene lookup returns CDR1 LNHDA and CDR2 SQIVND (reference sequence).

The J gene is TRBJ2-2, the V gene TRBV28; D is perhaps TRBD1 or TRBD2 (6 bases each). This CDR3 region has 14 residues. The V gene lost 10 bases and the J gene lost 4 bases, with 16 bases spanning the gap. Germline V lookup: CDR1 MDHEN, CDR2 SYDVKM. DNA for the CDR3: TGTGCCACCACCATCGGGGGCACCACCGGGGAGCTGTTTTTT. Translated: CATTIGGTTGELFF.

The chain recombines TRBV15 with TRBJ1-5, with TRBD1 matching over 7 bases. The CDR3 sequence is 15 residues long. The V and J ends lost 8 bases and 7 bases, in that order; junction bases with no gene match: 14. Germline loops: CDR1 LNHNV, CDR2 YYDKDF (reference sequence). CDR3 protein: CATAVRGGGRQPQHF. The CDR3 nucleotides are TGTGCCACCGCGGTGAGAGGGGGCGGGAGGCAGCCCCAGCATTTT. The full variable domain, with the rest looked up from reference TRBV15 and TRBJ1-5, is DAMVIQNPRYQVTQFGKPVTLSCSQTLNHNVMYWYQQKSSQAPKLLFHYYDKDFNNEADTPDNFQSRRPNTSFCFLDIRSPGLGDTAMYLCATAVRGGGRQPQHFGDGTRLSIL.

This chain links TRBV7-9 with TRBJ1-1; maybe TRBD1 (6 bases). The CDR3 is 14 residues long. Germline-derived CDR1 and CDR2 are SEHNR and FQNEAQ (reference sequence). Deletions cut 3 bases from V and 1 base from J, with 9 bases between. The DNA of the CDR3 is TGTGCCAGCAGCTTCCAGGGGAGGAACACTGAAGCTTTCTTT. This codes for CASSFQGRNTEAFF.

The rearrangement joins TRBV6-5 to TRBJ1-5; tentatively, D is TRBD1 (5 bases). Germline V lookup: CDR1 MNHEY, CDR2 SVGAGI. The CDR3 spans 13 residues. Between the trimmed V and J ends, which lost 6 bases and 9 bases, there was a span of 15 bases. The CDR3 DNA reads TGTGCCAGCAGCGTCCCCTCCCAGGGGCCCCAGCATTTT. It translates to CASSVPSQGPQHF.

The chain combines TRBV19 with TRBJ2-6; TRBD1 is a possible D gene (6 bases). V was trimmed by 5 bases and J by 0 bases, leaving 14 bases between them. The CDR3 runs 17 residues. Per the germline V gene, CDR1 is LNHDA and CDR2 is SQIVND (reference sequence). The CDR3 coding sequence is TGTGCCAGTAGTGCCCTCGGACAGAACTCTGGGGCCAACGTCCTGACTTTC. Translation gives CASSALGQNSGANVLTF.

The chain employs TRBV11-2 and TRBJ2-1; 11 bases fit TRBD1. Looked up from germline, CDR1 is SGHAT and CDR2 is FQNNGV. The V and J ends lost 5 bases and 4 bases, in that order; junction bases with no gene match: 4. The CDR3 has 15 residues. CDR3 nucleotide sequence: TGTGCCAGCAGCCCCCGGGACAGGGGGTACAATGAGCAGTTCTTC. Translated: CASSPRDRGYNEQFF.